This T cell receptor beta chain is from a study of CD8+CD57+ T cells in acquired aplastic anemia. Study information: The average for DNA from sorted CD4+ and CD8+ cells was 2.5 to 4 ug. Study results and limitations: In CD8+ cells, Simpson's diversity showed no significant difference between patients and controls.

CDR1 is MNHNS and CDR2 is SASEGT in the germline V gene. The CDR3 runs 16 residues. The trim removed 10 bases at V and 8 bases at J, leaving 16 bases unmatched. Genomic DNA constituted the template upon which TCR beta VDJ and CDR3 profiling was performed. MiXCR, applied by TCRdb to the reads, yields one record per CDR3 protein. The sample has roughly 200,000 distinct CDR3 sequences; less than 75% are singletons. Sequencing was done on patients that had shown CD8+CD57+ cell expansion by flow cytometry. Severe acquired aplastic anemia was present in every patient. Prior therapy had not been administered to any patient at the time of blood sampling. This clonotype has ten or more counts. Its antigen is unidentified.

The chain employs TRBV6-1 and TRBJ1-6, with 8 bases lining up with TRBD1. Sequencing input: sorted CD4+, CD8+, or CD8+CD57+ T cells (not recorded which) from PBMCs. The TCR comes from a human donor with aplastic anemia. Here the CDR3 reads CATATGAGGFDSPLHF. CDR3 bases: TGTGCCACCGCCACTGGGGCAGGGGGCTTTGATTCACCCCTCCACTTT.